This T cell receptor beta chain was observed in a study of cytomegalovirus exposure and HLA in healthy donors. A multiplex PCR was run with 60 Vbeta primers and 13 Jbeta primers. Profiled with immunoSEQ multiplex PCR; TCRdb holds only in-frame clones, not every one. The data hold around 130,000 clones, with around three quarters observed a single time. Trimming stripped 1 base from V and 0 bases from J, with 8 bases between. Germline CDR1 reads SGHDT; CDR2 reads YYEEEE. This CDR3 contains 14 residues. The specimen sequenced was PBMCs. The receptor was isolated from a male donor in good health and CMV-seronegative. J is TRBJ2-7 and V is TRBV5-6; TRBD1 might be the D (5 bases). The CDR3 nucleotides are TGTGCCAGCAGCTTGTTACAGGCCTCCTACGAGCAGTACTTC. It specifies CASSLLQASYEQYF. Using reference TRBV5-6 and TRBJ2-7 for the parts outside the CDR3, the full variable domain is DAGVTQSPTHLIKTRGQQVTLRCSPKSGHDTVSWYQQALGQGPQFIFQYYEEEERQRGNFPDRFSGHQFPNYSSELNVNALLLGDSALYLCASSLLQASYEQYFGPGTRLTVT.